Listed below are T cell receptor beta chains from one sample, sequenced in a study of blood T cell repertoires in COVID-19. Assay: immunoSEQ multiplex PCR; the TCRdb copy retains only in-frame clones and omits some. The profile shows fewer than 80,000 clones, approximately 86% of them singletons. Source material: peripheral blood. The receptors here all came from a man aged 70 or older with acute or convalescent COVID-19. Both conserved end residues are part of each CDR3. D genes are given only for firm matches. Part of the rows lack a size; the others show once, few, many or a class for expanded clones.

D,V,J,size,DNA,CDR3
TRBD1,TRBV5-1,TRBJ1-3,-,TGCGCCAGCAGGCAAACAGGGGTCAGCTCTGGAAACACCATATATTTT,CASRQTGVSSGNTIYF
-,TRBV6-5,TRBJ1-1,-,TGTGCCAGCAGTTCCGAACAGGGGAACACTGAAGCTTTCTTT,CASSSEQGNTEAFF
-,TRBV2,TRBJ1-1,few,TGTGCCAGCAGTGTCTGGACAGCTGAAGCTTTCTTT,CASSVWTAEAFF
TRBD2,TRBV7-6,TRBJ2-5,-,TGTGCCAGCAGCCCTCGGGACTACCCCCAAGAGACCCAGTACTTC,CASSPRDYPQETQYF
TRBD2,TRBV19,TRBJ2-3,-,TGTGCCAGTACTGCCCTGGGACTAGCGGCAGATACGCAGTATTTT,CASTALGLAADTQYF
-,TRBV12-3/TRBV12-4,TRBJ1-2,-,TGTGCCAGCAGGACACAGGGAGGGGGCTACACCTTC,CASRTQGGGYTF
-,TRBV5-1,TRBJ2-1,-,TGCGCCAGCAGCCCCCCCCGGGGGTTATACAATGAGCAGTTCTTC,CASSPPRGLYNEQFF
-,TRBV19,TRBJ1-2,-,TGTGCCAGTAGCAGAGGGGACTGGGGAAGTTATGGCTACACCTTC,CASSRGDWGSYGYTF
-,TRBV10-3,TRBJ1-2,few,TGTGCCATCAGTGGGCAGTCTAACTATGGCTACACCTTC,CAISGQSNYGYTF
TRBD2,TRBV12-5,TRBJ2-2,-,TGTGCTAGTGGTTTGGGGAGCGGGAGAGGGAACACCGGGGAGCTGTTTTTT,CASGLGSGRGNTGELFF
TRBD1,TRBV5-4,TRBJ1-2,-,TGTGCCAGCAGCTTATACAGGGGGGATGGCTACACCTTC,CASSLYRGDGYTF
TRBD1,TRBV9,TRBJ2-3,once,TGTGCCAGCAGCGTAAGGCAGGGGGCCTCAGATACGCAGTATTTT,CASSVRQGASDTQYF
TRBD1,TRBV7-6,TRBJ2-7,-,TGTGCCACATCGGGACAGGGGGCCGTGGAGCAGTACTTC,CATSGQGAVEQYF
-,TRBV28,TRBJ2-7,-,TGTGCCAGCAGTTCAGGTGGGTCCTACGAGCAGTACTTC,CASSSGGSYEQYF
-,TRBV2,TRBJ1-1,-,TGTGCCAGCAAGACAGATGTGAACACTGAAGCTTTCTTT,CASKTDVNTEAFF
-,TRBV6-2/TRBV6-3,TRBJ1-5,-,TGTGCCAGCAGTTACGACCCCAGTGACTACAATAGCAATCAGCCCCAGCATTTT,CASSYDPSDYNSNQPQHF
-,TRBV10-3,TRBJ1-2,-,TGTGCCATCAGTGAAAGGAGGGATGGGGAAGGCTACACCTTC,CAISERRDGEGYTF
TRBD1,TRBV28,TRBJ2-7,-,TGTGCCAGCAGTTCACCGGGACAGGCGCCCTACGAGCAGTACTTC,CASSSPGQAPYEQYF
TRBD1,TRBV6-1,TRBJ1-1,-,TGTGCCAGCAGTGAACAGGGGGTTTGGAACACTGAAGCTTTCTTT,CASSEQGVWNTEAFF
TRBD1,TRBV27,TRBJ2-1,-,TGTGCCAGCAGTCACACAGGGGCCCTCTGGCTCCGCAATGAGCAGTTCTTC,CASSHTGALWLRNEQFF
TRBD1,TRBV12-3/TRBV12-4,TRBJ1-2,-,TGTGCCAGCAGTCCGACAGGGGACTATGGCTACACCTTC,CASSPTGDYGYTF
-,TRBV9,TRBJ1-1,-,TGTGCCAGCAGCCCAGGCGGAGGGATGAACACTGAAGCTTTCTTT,CASSPGGGMNTEAFF
TRBD1,TRBV20-1,TRBJ1-3,-,TGCAGTGCTAGTGGGGACAGAAAATACTCTGGAAACACCATATATTTT,CSASGDRKYSGNTIYF
-,TRBV4-2,TRBJ1-2,-,TGTGCCAGCAGCCGATCGAGGACAGACGGGGCCAGGATCTTC,CASSRSRTDGARIF
-,TRBV19,TRBJ2-2,-,TGTGCCAGTAAGATTGTGGGAGGTCAGAGGAACACCGGGGAGCTGTTTTTT,CASKIVGGQRNTGELFF
-,TRBV6-5,TRBJ1-1,few,TGTGCCAGCAGTTACTCCTTACTCAAAAACACTGAAGCTTTCTTT,CASSYSLLKNTEAFF
TRBD1,TRBV20-1,TRBJ1-1,-,TGCAGTGCCGGTCCAGGGGGCTACGCTTTCTTT,CSAGPGGYAFF
-,TRBV18,TRBJ2-7,-,TGTGCCAGCTCACCACCGGGCAGACCCTACGAGCAGTACTTC,CASSPPGRPYEQYF
-,TRBV30,TRBJ2-7,once,TGTGCCTGGAGTGTCGAGACGAGCGGCCACATTCCCCCAAATAGCTACGAGCAGTACTTC,CAWSVETSGHIPPNSYEQYF
-,TRBV2,TRBJ2-7,few,TGTGCCAGCAGTGAAGAGACAGGCTGGACCGAGCAGTACTTC,CASSEETGWTEQYF
-,TRBV7-9,TRBJ2-7,-,TGTGCCAGCAGCCCGGGAGAGCAATTTCCCTACGAGCAGTACTTC,CASSPGEQFPYEQYF
-,TRBV7-9,TRBJ2-7,-,TGTGCCAGCAGCTTAGACTTCTCCCCTGATAGCTACGAGCAGTACTTC,CASSLDFSPDSYEQYF
TRBD1,TRBV5-5,TRBJ1-4,once,TGTGCCAGCAGCTACATACCGGGACAGGGAGGGTTTGGGGAAAAACTGTTTTTT,CASSYIPGQGGFGEKLFF
-,TRBV3-1/TRBV3-2,TRBJ1-1,-,TGTGCCAGCAGCCAACCCTTGACGGGGGGAACTGAAGCTTTCTTT,CASSQPLTGGTEAFF
-,TRBV5-1,TRBJ2-3,-,TGCGCCAGCAGCCTTTCCTCTAACACAGATACGCAGTATTTT,CASSLSSNTDTQYF
-,TRBV11-1,TRBJ2-1,once,TGTGCCAGCAGCCTTTTTTCCGGGAGAAATAATGAGCAGTTCTTC,CASSLFSGRNNEQFF
TRBD2,TRBV2,TRBJ2-5,-,TGTGCCAGCAGACCGGGACTAGTGGAAGAGACCCAGTACTTC,CASRPGLVEETQYF
TRBD2,TRBV5-1,TRBJ2-1,-,TGCGCCAGCAGCTTGGCCCCAGCGGGGGGGCTGAATGAGCAGTTCTTC,CASSLAPAGGLNEQFF
TRBD2,TRBV19,TRBJ2-5,-,TGTGCCAGTAGTAGGACTAGCGGGGGGTTCAGTGGAGAGACCCAGTACTTC,CASSRTSGGFSGETQYF
TRBD2,TRBV12-3/TRBV12-4,TRBJ2-1,-,TGTGCCAGCAGTCCTAGCGGGAATGAGCAGTTCTTC,CASSPSGNEQFF
-,TRBV5-4,TRBJ2-7,few,TGTGCCAGCAGCTTAGGGGTCTCCTACGAGCAGTACTTC,CASSLGVSYEQYF
-,TRBV7-3,TRBJ2-7,once,TGTGCCAGCAGCCCTAACAGGTTCGAGCAGTACTTC,CASSPNRFEQYF
TRBD2,TRBV10-3,TRBJ2-1,-,TGTGCCATCAGTGAGTTACTAGCGGGGGGCAATGAGCAGTTCTTC,CAISELLAGGNEQFF
-,TRBV11-3,TRBJ2-4,few,TGTGCCAGCAGCTTAAGGGAGGACATTCAGTACTTC,CASSLREDIQYF
TRBD2,TRBV7-2,TRBJ2-7,once,TGTGCCAGCAGCGCGACTAGCGGAGCCTACGAGCAGTACTTC,CASSATSGAYEQYF
-,TRBV19,TRBJ1-1,-,TGTGCCAGTAGGAAAACGCGGCTGAACACTGAAGCTTTCTTT,CASRKTRLNTEAFF
TRBD2,TRBV10-3,TRBJ2-3,once,TGTGCCATCAGGGGGGGACTAGCGGACACAGATACGCAGTATTTT,CAIRGGLADTDTQYF
TRBD1,TRBV9,TRBJ1-1,-,TGTGCCAGCAGCGCTAGGGGGACAGGGGCTGTAAACACTGAAGCTTTCTTT,CASSARGTGAVNTEAFF
-,TRBV18,TRBJ1-1,once,TGTGCCAGCTCACCAGAGGGGGTCCAAGGTGCGGCTTTCTTT,CASSPEGVQGAAFF
TRBD1,TRBV7-8,TRBJ1-5,once,TGTGCCAGCAGCTGGCCAGGGGGCGATCAGCCCCAGCATTTT,CASSWPGGDQPQHF
-,TRBV9,TRBJ1-4,-,TGTGCCAGCAGCGTGGGGCCAACTAATGAAAAACTGTTTTTT,CASSVGPTNEKLFF
-,TRBV5-4,TRBJ2-4,few,TGTGCCAGCAGCTCTCTAGGTCAGGGAGGAAACATTCAGTACTTC,CASSSLGQGGNIQYF
-,TRBV9,TRBJ2-5,-,TGTGCCAGCAGCGTTACAGGGAACCAAGAGACCCAGTACTTC,CASSVTGNQETQYF
TRBD1,TRBV29-1,TRBJ2-7,-,TGCAGCGTTGGCGGGACAGGGGGCGAGCAGTACTTC,CSVGGTGGEQYF
TRBD1,TRBV6-2/TRBV6-3,TRBJ1-6,-,TGTGCCAGCAGTTACGAGACAGGGGACTATAATTCACCCCTCCACTTT,CASSYETGDYNSPLHF
-,TRBV2,TRBJ2-3,-,TGTGCCAGCAGTGTGTCCTCGGAGGGAGATACGCAGTATTTT,CASSVSSEGDTQYF
-,TRBV24-1,TRBJ2-1,few,TGTGCCACCAGTGATTCCTTGCGGGCTGAGCAGTTCTTC,CATSDSLRAEQFF
-,TRBV7-2,TRBJ1-5,once,TGTGCCAGCAGCTTACACCAATTTGGACAGATTCAGCCCCAGCATTTT,CASSLHQFGQIQPQHF
TRBD2,TRBV28,TRBJ2-1,-,TGTGCCAGCAGCCCGGGACTAGCGGGAGTTGAGCAGTTCTTC,CASSPGLAGVEQFF
TRBD2,TRBV6-5,TRBJ2-1,-,TGTGCCAGCACTCAAAGCGGGGGGGCCAATGAGCAGTTCTTC,CASTQSGGANEQFF